Here is one T cell receptor beta chain with its context. In terms of age and location, participants ranged from roughly 18 to 90 years and lived in approximately 26 US areas. Clinical history as reported by participants underpinned cohort assignment. This sample was taken from a study of blood T cell repertoires in COVID-19. Overall study context: Acute-phase and convalescent COVID-19 samples originated in the United States, Italy and Spain.

Study processing details: Reference gene primer amplification gave estimated nucleated cell counts. Measured with immunoSEQ multiplex PCR; TCRdb has only the in-frame clones, and not every one. That table furnishes V, J and clone size, whereas the DNA furnished D and trimming. This table has 250,000 or so clones, approximately 90% appearing once. Trimming cost V 6 bases and J 0 bases, with 6 bases left between them. CDR3 length: 13 residues. Germline CDR1 is SGHTA and CDR2 is FQGNSA. The sequence derives from a middle-aged man who had recovered from COVID-19. Sequenced: PBMCs or T cells enriched from blood (not recorded which). The chain couples TRBV7-2 to TRBJ1-3; D is uncertain. The CDR3 DNA follows: TGTGCCAGCAGTCTAGCCTCTGGAAACACCATATATTTT. Amino acids: CASSLASGNTIYF.